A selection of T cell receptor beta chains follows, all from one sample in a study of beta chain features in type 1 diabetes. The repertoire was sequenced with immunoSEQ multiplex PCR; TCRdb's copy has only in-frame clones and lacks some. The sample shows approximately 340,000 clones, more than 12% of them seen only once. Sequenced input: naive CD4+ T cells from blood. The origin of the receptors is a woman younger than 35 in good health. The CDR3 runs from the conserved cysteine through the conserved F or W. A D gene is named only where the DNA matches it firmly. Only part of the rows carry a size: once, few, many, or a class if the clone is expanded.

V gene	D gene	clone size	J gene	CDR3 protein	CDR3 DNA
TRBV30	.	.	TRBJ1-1	CAWSKQENTEAFF	TGTGCCTGGTCGAAACAGGAGAACACTGAAGCTTTCTTT
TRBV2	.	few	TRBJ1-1	CASSEFRGDTEAFF	TGTGCCAGCAGTGAATTTCGGGGAGACACTGAAGCTTTCTTT
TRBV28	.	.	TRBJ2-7	CASSLRREQYF	TGTGCCAGCAGTTTGAGGCGGGAGCAGTACTTC
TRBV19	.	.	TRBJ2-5	CASSVQIQETQYF	TGTGCCAGTAGTGTGCAGATACAAGAGACCCAGTACTTC
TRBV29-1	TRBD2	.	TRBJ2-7	CSVWGQASGRGLNEQYF	TGCAGCGTCTGGGGACAGGCCAGCGGGAGGGGTCTGAACGAGCAGTACTTC
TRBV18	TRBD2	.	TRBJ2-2	CASSPKTSGSRSGTGELFF	TGTGCCAGCTCACCGAAGACTAGCGGGAGTCGGTCGGGCACCGGGGAGCTGTTTTTT
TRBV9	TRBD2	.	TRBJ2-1	CASTVTSGGYNEQFF	TGTGCCAGCACCGTGACTAGCGGAGGTTACAATGAGCAGTTCTTC
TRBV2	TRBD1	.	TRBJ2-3	CASSRTGGTDTQYF	TGTGCCAGCAGCCGGACAGGGGGCACAGATACGCAGTATTTT
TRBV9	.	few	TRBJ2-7	CASSLAEQYF	TGTGCCAGCAGCCTGGCCGAGCAGTACTTC
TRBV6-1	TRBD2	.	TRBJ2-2	CASRLAGVSGELFF	TGTGCCAGCAGACTAGCGGGAGTTTCCGGGGAGCTGTTTTTT
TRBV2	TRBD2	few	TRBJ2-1	CASSGPGLAGEQFF	TGTGCCAGCAGTGGACCGGGACTAGCGGGGGAGCAGTTCTTC
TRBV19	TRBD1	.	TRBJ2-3	CATLDRSFTDTQYF	TGTGCCACCCTGGACAGGAGTTTCACAGATACGCAGTATTTT
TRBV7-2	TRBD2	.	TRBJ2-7	CASSRLAGGPYEQYF	TGTGCCAGCAGCCGACTAGCGGGAGGGCCCTACGAGCAGTACTTC
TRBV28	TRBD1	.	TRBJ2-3	CASSRHGTVTDTQYF	TGTGCCAGCAGCCGCCATGGGACAGTCACAGATACGCAGTATTTT
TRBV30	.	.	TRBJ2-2	CALPTLVDGELFF	TGTGCCTTGCCAACCCTAGTGGACGGGGAGCTGTTTTTT
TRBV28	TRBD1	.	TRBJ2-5	CASSLRNGTGGRETQYF	TGTGCCAGCAGTTTACGGAACGGGACAGGGGGGCGGGAGACCCAGTACTTC
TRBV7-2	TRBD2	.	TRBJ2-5	CASSPGRVGQETQYF	TGTGCCAGCAGCCCTGGGAGGGTGGGTCAAGAGACCCAGTACTTC
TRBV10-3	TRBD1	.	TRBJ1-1	CAISVPGTDEAFF	TGTGCCATCAGTGTTCCCGGGACAGATGAAGCTTTCTTT
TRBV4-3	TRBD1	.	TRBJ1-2	CASSPAEQGAYGYTF	TGCGCCAGCAGCCCGGCTGAACAGGGGGCATATGGCTACACCTTC
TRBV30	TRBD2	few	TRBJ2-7	CAWLLAGGPNTYEQYF	TGTGCCTGGCTACTAGCGGGAGGGCCCAATACCTACGAGCAGTACTTC
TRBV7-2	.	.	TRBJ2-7	CASSLSLYEQYF	TGTGCCAGCAGCTTAAGCCTCTACGAGCAGTACTTC
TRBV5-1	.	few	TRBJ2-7	CASSFQRLSYEQYF	TGCGCCAGCAGCTTCCAAAGACTTTCCTACGAGCAGTACTTC
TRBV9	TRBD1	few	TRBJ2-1	CASSAVRQGQFF	TGTGCCAGCAGTGCCGTGAGACAGGGGCAGTTCTTC
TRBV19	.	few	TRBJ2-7	CASKDSTQSYEQYF	TGTGCCAGTAAGGACAGCACTCAATCCTACGAGCAGTACTTC
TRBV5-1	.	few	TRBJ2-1	CASSFVTDNEQFF	TGCGCCAGCAGCTTTGTGACAGACAATGAGCAGTTCTTC
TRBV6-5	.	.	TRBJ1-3	CASSSSGSGWNTIYF	TGTGCCAGCAGTTCTTCCGGGTCCGGGTGGAACACCATATATTTT
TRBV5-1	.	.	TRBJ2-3	CASSFGHGTDTQYF	TGCGCCAGCAGCTTTGGACACGGAACAGATACGCAGTATTTT
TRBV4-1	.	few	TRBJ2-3	CASSPGQATTDTQYF	TGCGCCAGCAGCCCAGGGCAGGCCACCACAGATACGCAGTATTTT
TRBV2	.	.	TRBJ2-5	CASSEARLQETQYF	TGTGCCAGCAGTGAAGCGCGGTTACAAGAGACCCAGTACTTC
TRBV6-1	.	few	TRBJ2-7	CASSEAFGGRSLYEQYF	TGTGCCAGCAGTGAAGCTTTTGGCGGCCGAAGTTTGTACGAGCAGTACTTC
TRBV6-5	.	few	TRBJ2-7	CASTGAGGSYEQYF	TGTGCCAGCACCGGCGCGGGCGGCTCCTACGAGCAGTACTTC
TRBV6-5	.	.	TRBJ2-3	CASSSVADTLTDTQYF	TGTGCCAGCAGTTCCGTAGCGGATACACTCACAGATACGCAGTATTTT
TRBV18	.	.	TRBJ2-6	CASSPGQLQPGANVLTF	TGTGCCAGCTCACCGGGACAACTCCAACCTGGGGCCAACGTCCTGACTTTC
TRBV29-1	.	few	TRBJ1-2	CSAVSRGADSGYTF	TGCAGCGCCGTATCCCGGGGGGCCGACTCCGGCTACACCTTC
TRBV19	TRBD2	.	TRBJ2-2	CASSMSGRGHTGELFF	TGTGCCAGTAGTATGAGCGGGAGGGGACACACCGGGGAGCTGTTTTTT
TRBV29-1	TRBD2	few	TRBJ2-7	CSVVTSGRGEQYF	TGCAGCGTTGTGACTAGCGGGAGAGGCGAGCAGTACTTC
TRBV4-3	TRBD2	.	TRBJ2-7	CASSQGGLAGGLAYEQYF	TGCGCCAGCAGCCAGGGGGGACTAGCGGGAGGTCTTGCCTACGAGCAGTACTTC
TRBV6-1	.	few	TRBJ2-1	CASSEEGGTIYEQFF	TGTGCCAGCAGTGAGGAAGGGGGTACGATTTATGAGCAGTTCTTC
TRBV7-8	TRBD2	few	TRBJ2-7	CASSAAAGGYEQYF	TGTGCCAGCAGCGCCGCAGCGGGAGGCTACGAGCAGTACTTC
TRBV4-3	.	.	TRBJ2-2	CASSHYRVKDTGELFF	TGCGCCAGCAGCCACTACAGGGTAAAGGACACCGGGGAGCTGTTTTTT
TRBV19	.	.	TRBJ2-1	CASSANRGRTISYNEQFF	TGTGCCAGTAGTGCCAACCGTGGGCGTACAATCTCCTACAATGAGCAGTTCTTC
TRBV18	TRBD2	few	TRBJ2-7	CASSPKAGVSEQYF	TGTGCCAGCTCACCAAAAGCGGGAGTATCCGAGCAGTACTTC
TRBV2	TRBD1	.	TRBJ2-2	CASTGTGGSTGELFF	TGTGCCAGCACCGGGACAGGGGGCAGCACCGGGGAGCTGTTTTTT
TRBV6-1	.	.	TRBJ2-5	CASSVGEGTPQETQYF	TGTGCCAGCAGTGTTGGGGAAGGGACACCTCAAGAGACCCAGTACTTC
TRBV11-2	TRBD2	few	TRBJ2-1	CASSLGLAGVFNEQFF	TGTGCCAGCAGCTTAGGGTTAGCGGGAGTTTTCAATGAGCAGTTCTTC
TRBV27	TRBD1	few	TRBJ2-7	CASRHRDRVLHEQYF	TGTGCCAGCAGACATAGGGACAGGGTTCTACACGAGCAGTACTTC
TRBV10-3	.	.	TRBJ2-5	CAISESGRVETQYF	TGTGCCATCAGTGAGTCGGGCAGGGTAGAGACCCAGTACTTC
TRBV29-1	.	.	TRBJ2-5	CSVQGRLTETQYF	TGCAGCGTTCAGGGCAGGCTCACGGAGACCCAGTACTTC
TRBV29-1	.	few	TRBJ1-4	CSGSWGRNEKLFF	TGCAGCGGATCTTGGGGGCGAAATGAAAAACTGTTTTTT
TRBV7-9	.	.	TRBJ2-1	CASSLVADYREQFF	TGTGCCAGCAGCTTAGTGGCGGACTACCGTGAGCAGTTCTTC